A selection of T cell receptor beta chains follows, all from one sample in a study of cytomegalovirus exposure and HLA in healthy donors. TCRdb's table, derived via immunoSEQ multiplex PCR, lists solely in-frame clones and lacks some. This table holds roughly 220,000 clones, roughly 80% found once. Sequenced material: PBMCs. The receptors here all came from a man aged 30-40 years in good health and CMV-seronegative. CDR3s include the opening cysteine and the closing phenylalanine or tryptophan. The order of the fields is J gene, V gene, CDR3 protein.

j_call: TRBJ2-5
v_call: TRBV28
cdr3_aa: CASSLGGTVETQYF

j_call: TRBJ2-7
v_call: TRBV5-8
cdr3_aa: CASSATHSYEQYF

j_call: TRBJ1-3
v_call: TRBV2
cdr3_aa: CASTGSSGNTIYF

j_call: TRBJ1-1
v_call: TRBV7-9
cdr3_aa: CASSWTGKGLSMNTEAFF

j_call: TRBJ1-6
v_call: TRBV15
cdr3_aa: CATSRGGNDNSPLHF

j_call: TRBJ2-1
v_call: TRBV27
cdr3_aa: CASSFERGGTNEQFF

j_call: TRBJ1-4
v_call: TRBV7-9
cdr3_aa: CASSRSGEIEKLFF

j_call: TRBJ2-5
v_call: TRBV2
cdr3_aa: CASRDREETQYF

j_call: TRBJ2-7
v_call: TRBV28
cdr3_aa: CASSFPGQGAYEQYF

j_call: TRBJ2-7
v_call: TRBV6-6
cdr3_aa: CASRGQGRKNEQYF